This TCR beta chain was retrieved from a study of human T cells and chemical hapten exposure. Overall study context: Small pooled library volume differences mainly caused per-sample TCR yield variation. Whole-study results and caveats: TCRs at high frequency, those above 1 in 1000, did not change with DPC sensitization.

The study used a library that attached unique molecular identifiers to individual cDNA molecules. In the original workflow: Samples contained a median of 95,638 TCRs, with a range of about 20,000 to 750,000. Using its own MiXCR run on the RACE reads, TCRdb lists one record per CDR3 protein. The V and J calls reflect TCRdb's pipeline rather than the authors' work. Among roughly 120,000 distinct CDR3 sequences, more than 7.5% were seen once, and the ten largest hold about 1.8%. Looked up from germline, CDR1 is DFQATT and CDR2 is SNEGSKA (reference sequence). The CDR3 is 13 amino acids. V trimming: 5 bases; J trimming: 6 bases; junction bases outside the gene matches: 7. This clonotype was detected many times. What it recognizes is unknown. Indicated time point: healthy volunteer bleed at 2 weeks. Unfractionated whole blood served as the source for total RNA extraction.

The genes are TRBV20-1 and TRBJ2-1, with 7 bases aligning to TRBD2. Sample: whole blood. The sequence was obtained from a male donor in good health. Some clones in this sample may be carry-over from other donors' samples. The CDR3: CSAPTSTGNEQFF. In DNA form, the CDR3 reads TGCAGTGCTCCGACTAGCACAGGCAATGAGCAGTTCTTC.